This TCR beta chain was captured in a study of shared clonotypes between healthy human individuals. Concerning this clone itself: Its antigen is as yet unknown.

Germline V CDR1 and CDR2: MNHNY, SVGAGI (reference sequence). The J segment lost 7 bases and the V segment lost 5 bases, leaving 11 bases of the junction unmatched. The CDR3 covers 15 residues. The assay ran at deep level. The repertoire was sequenced with immunoSEQ multiplex PCR; TCRdb's copy has only in-frame clones and lacks some. The data contain roughly 2,000,000 clones, approximately 94% of them singletons. Only CD45RO-negative cells positively selected for CCR7 counted as naive CD8 cells, so terminally differentiated effector memory CD45RA+ cells were excluded. Study donors comprised healthy, HIV-negative adults devoid of recent acute infection or vaccination. Overall study results and limits: In general, naive subsets displayed greater estimated richness than memory subsets did.

This clonotype originated in a man between 18 and 29 years old in good health. Input material: naive CD8+ T cells sorted from blood. The rearrangement joins TRBV6-6 to TRBJ2-1, with 7 bases that match TRBD2. CDR3 amino acids: CASSHRVVGGNEQFF. CDR3 DNA: TGTGCCAGCAGTCATCGGGTGGTGGGGGGGAATGAGCAGTTCTTC.